This is a list of T cell receptor beta chains from one sample in a study of OX40 agonist ivuxolimab in advanced cancers. This table comes from immunoSEQ multiplex PCR, and its TCRdb copy is limited to in-frame clones, with some not included. The sample consists of about 41,000 clones, around 81% of them appearing once. The sequencing used CD4+ or CD8+ T cells sorted from blood, collected in a trial of the OX40 agonist ivuxolimab. Every receptor here comes from an adult with an advanced solid tumor such as melanoma, head and neck, liver or kidney cancer. Each CDR3 is given with its conserved first and last residue. The D gene is left open where the match is weak. Expanded clones are given a class, and other clones once, few, many or no size at all.

v_gene: TRBV6-5
j_gene: TRBJ2-1
abundance: .
d_gene: TRBD2
CDR3aa: CASSYDSGGSYNEQFF
CDR3nt: TGTGCCAGCAGTTACGATAGCGGGGGATCCTACAATGAGCAGTTCTTC

v_gene: TRBV10-1
j_gene: TRBJ2-1
abundance: .
d_gene: TRBD1
CDR3aa: CASSTGQVNEQFF
CDR3nt: TGCGCCAGCAGTACGGGACAGGTCAATGAGCAGTTCTTC

v_gene: TRBV6-4
j_gene: TRBJ2-2
abundance: .
d_gene: .
CDR3aa: CASSEAQGGTGELFF
CDR3nt: TGTGCCAGCAGTGAAGCCCAGGGAGGCACCGGGGAGCTGTTTTTT

v_gene: TRBV2
j_gene: TRBJ1-2
abundance: .
d_gene: TRBD1
CDR3aa: CASSRQGTDYGYTF
CDR3nt: TGTGCCTCTTCCCGACAGGGGACGGACTATGGCTACACCTTC

v_gene: TRBV6-1
j_gene: TRBJ2-7
abundance: .
d_gene: TRBD1
CDR3aa: CASRGDRRFSYEQYF
CDR3nt: TGTGCCAGCAGGGGGGACAGGCGCTTTTCCTACGAGCAGTACTTC

v_gene: TRBV6-1
j_gene: TRBJ1-6
abundance: .
d_gene: TRBD1
CDR3aa: CASYWTGGINSPLHF
CDR3nt: TGTGCCAGCTACTGGACAGGGGGCATAAATTCACCCCTCCACTTT

v_gene: TRBV27
j_gene: TRBJ2-3
abundance: .
d_gene: .
CDR3aa: CASIPWGFLGTDTQYF
CDR3nt: TGTGCCAGCATTCCTTGGGGCTTCCTAGGCACAGATACGCAGTATTTT

v_gene: TRBV19
j_gene: TRBJ2-1
abundance: .
d_gene: TRBD2
CDR3aa: CASSRGGLAGGSDEQFF
CDR3nt: TGTGCCAGTAGTAGGGGGGGACTAGCGGGAGGGTCTGATGAGCAGTTCTTC

v_gene: TRBV7-9
j_gene: TRBJ1-6
abundance: once
d_gene: .
CDR3aa: CASSFSSSYNSPLHF
CDR3nt: TGTGCCAGCAGCTTTTCAAGCTCCTATAATTCACCCCTCCACTTT

v_gene: TRBV9
j_gene: TRBJ1-6
abundance: .
d_gene: .
CDR3aa: CASSVDSRGTIDSPLHF
CDR3nt: TGTGCCAGCAGCGTAGATAGTAGGGGGACGATCGATTCACCCCTCCACTTT

v_gene: TRBV6-1
j_gene: TRBJ2-5
abundance: .
d_gene: .
CDR3aa: CASSPRRWGGETQYF
CDR3nt: TGTGCCAGCAGTCCCAGAAGGTGGGGCGGGGAGACCCAGTACTTC

v_gene: TRBV5-1
j_gene: TRBJ2-1
abundance: .
d_gene: .
CDR3aa: CASSLALKRRLTHNEQFF
CDR3nt: TGCGCCAGCAGCTTGGCCCTGAAACGACGCCTGACGCACAATGAGCAGTTCTTC

v_gene: TRBV5-4
j_gene: TRBJ1-1
abundance: few
d_gene: TRBD1
CDR3aa: CASSLRQGDTEAFF
CDR3nt: TGTGCCAGCAGCTTGAGGCAGGGGGACACTGAAGCTTTCTTT

v_gene: TRBV5-5
j_gene: TRBJ2-1
abundance: .
d_gene: TRBD2
CDR3aa: CASSLGLAGAQREFF
CDR3nt: TGTGCCAGCAGCTTGGGTCTAGCGGGGGCCCAAAGGGAGTTCTTC

v_gene: TRBV27
j_gene: TRBJ1-6
abundance: .
d_gene: .
CDR3aa: CASSLRGDISPLHF
CDR3nt: TGTGCCAGCAGTTTACGGGGTGACATTTCACCCCTCCACTTT

v_gene: TRBV5-5
j_gene: TRBJ2-5
abundance: .
d_gene: .
CDR3aa: CASSLERQYSGTQYF
CDR3nt: TGTGCCAGCAGCCTCGAAAGACAGTATTCTGGGACCCAGTACTTC

v_gene: TRBV5-4
j_gene: TRBJ2-3
abundance: .
d_gene: .
CDR3aa: CASSFFGEDTQYF
CDR3nt: TGTGCCAGCAGCTTCTTCGGAGAAGATACGCAGTATTTT

v_gene: TRBV5-1
j_gene: TRBJ2-1
abundance: .
d_gene: TRBD1
CDR3aa: CASSRGPDYNEQFF
CDR3nt: TGCGCCAGCAGCAGGGGGCCCGACTACAATGAGCAGTTCTTC

v_gene: TRBV4-2
j_gene: TRBJ1-5
abundance: .
d_gene: .
CDR3aa: CASSQVGRTSNQPQHF
CDR3nt: TGTGCCAGCAGCCAAGTCGGCAGGACTAGCAATCAGCCCCAGCATTTT

v_gene: TRBV13
j_gene: TRBJ2-1
abundance: .
d_gene: .
CDR3aa: CASSLRWEYNEQFF
CDR3nt: TGTGCCAGCAGCTTACGTTGGGAATACAATGAGCAGTTCTTC

v_gene: TRBV30
j_gene: TRBJ2-5
abundance: .
d_gene: TRBD2
CDR3aa: CAWRGGGRDLDF
CDR3nt: TGTGCCTGGAGGGGAGGAGGGAGGGACCTGGACTTC

v_gene: TRBV28
j_gene: TRBJ2-7
abundance: .
d_gene: TRBD2
CDR3aa: CASSPFTGGGLGEQYF
CDR3nt: TGTGCCAGCAGCCCATTCACGGGGGGTGGGTTAGGGGAGCAGTACTTC

v_gene: TRBV6-1
j_gene: TRBJ2-3
abundance: .
d_gene: TRBD1
CDR3aa: CAQRKGGTTAYTQYF
CDR3nt: TGTGCCCAAAGGAAAGGGGGCACTACCGCCTATACGCAGTATTTT

v_gene: TRBV7-6
j_gene: TRBJ2-7
abundance: .
d_gene: .
CDR3aa: CASSFVSDFRGEQYF
CDR3nt: TGTGCCAGCAGCTTCGTGTCGGACTTTAGAGGGGAGCAGTACTTC

v_gene: TRBV11-2
j_gene: TRBJ1-1
abundance: few
d_gene: .
CDR3aa: CASSLKRNTEAFF
CDR3nt: TGTGCCAGCAGCTTAAAGAGGAACACTGAAGCTTTCTTT

v_gene: TRBV19
j_gene: TRBJ2-7
abundance: .
d_gene: TRBD2
CDR3aa: CASTPGGPYEQYF
CDR3nt: TGTGCCAGCACACCGGGGGGGCCCTACGAGCAGTACTTC

v_gene: TRBV30
j_gene: TRBJ2-5
abundance: .
d_gene: .
CDR3aa: CAWSVRPETQYF
CDR3nt: TGTGCCTGGAGTGTACGACCGGAGACCCAGTACTTC

v_gene: TRBV6-6
j_gene: TRBJ1-4
abundance: .
d_gene: .
CDR3aa: CASRGREGGEKLFF
CDR3nt: TGTGCCAGCAGAGGTCGCGAGGGCGGTGAAAAACTGTTTTTT

v_gene: TRBV7-2
j_gene: TRBJ1-3
abundance: once
d_gene: .
CDR3aa: CASSLALTRSGNTIYF
CDR3nt: TGTGCCAGCAGCTTAGCGCTCACCCGCTCTGGAAACACCATATATTTT

v_gene: TRBV6-6
j_gene: TRBJ2-5
abundance: .
d_gene: .
CDR3aa: CASTADRVGEGTQYF
CDR3nt: TGTGCCAGCACCGCGGACAGGGTCGGGGAGGGGACCCAGTACTTC

v_gene: TRBV6-5
j_gene: TRBJ2-7
abundance: .
d_gene: TRBD2
CDR3aa: CASSYSRTSGYEQYF
CDR3nt: TGTGCCAGCAGTTACTCTCGGACTAGCGGCTACGAGCAGTACTTC

v_gene: TRBV7-9
j_gene: TRBJ2-1
abundance: .
d_gene: TRBD2
CDR3aa: CASSLVHWREGRENEQFF
CDR3nt: TGTGCCAGCAGCTTAGTGCACTGGCGGGAGGGCCGGGAGAATGAGCAGTTCTTC

v_gene: TRBV19
j_gene: TRBJ2-7
abundance: .
d_gene: TRBD1
CDR3aa: CASSRDRTYEQYF
CDR3nt: TGTGCCAGTAGCCGGGACAGGACCTACGAGCAGTACTTC

v_gene: TRBV5-1
j_gene: TRBJ2-3
abundance: .
d_gene: .
CDR3aa: CASSLGAAHGDTQYF
CDR3nt: TGCGCCAGCAGCTTGGGGGCCGCGCACGGTGATACGCAGTATTTT

v_gene: TRBV19
j_gene: TRBJ2-5
abundance: .
d_gene: .
CDR3aa: CASSILGDLETQYF
CDR3nt: TGTGCCAGTAGTATCCTGGGAGACTTGGAGACCCAGTACTTC

v_gene: TRBV9
j_gene: TRBJ2-7
abundance: .
d_gene: .
CDR3aa: CASSLRPDGPYEQYF
CDR3nt: TGTGCCAGCAGTCTTAGGCCGGACGGTCCCTACGAGCAGTACTTC

v_gene: TRBV10-3
j_gene: TRBJ2-1
abundance: .
d_gene: TRBD1
CDR3aa: CAIKGQGDEQFF
CDR3nt: TGTGCCATCAAGGGACAGGGCGACGAGCAGTTCTTC